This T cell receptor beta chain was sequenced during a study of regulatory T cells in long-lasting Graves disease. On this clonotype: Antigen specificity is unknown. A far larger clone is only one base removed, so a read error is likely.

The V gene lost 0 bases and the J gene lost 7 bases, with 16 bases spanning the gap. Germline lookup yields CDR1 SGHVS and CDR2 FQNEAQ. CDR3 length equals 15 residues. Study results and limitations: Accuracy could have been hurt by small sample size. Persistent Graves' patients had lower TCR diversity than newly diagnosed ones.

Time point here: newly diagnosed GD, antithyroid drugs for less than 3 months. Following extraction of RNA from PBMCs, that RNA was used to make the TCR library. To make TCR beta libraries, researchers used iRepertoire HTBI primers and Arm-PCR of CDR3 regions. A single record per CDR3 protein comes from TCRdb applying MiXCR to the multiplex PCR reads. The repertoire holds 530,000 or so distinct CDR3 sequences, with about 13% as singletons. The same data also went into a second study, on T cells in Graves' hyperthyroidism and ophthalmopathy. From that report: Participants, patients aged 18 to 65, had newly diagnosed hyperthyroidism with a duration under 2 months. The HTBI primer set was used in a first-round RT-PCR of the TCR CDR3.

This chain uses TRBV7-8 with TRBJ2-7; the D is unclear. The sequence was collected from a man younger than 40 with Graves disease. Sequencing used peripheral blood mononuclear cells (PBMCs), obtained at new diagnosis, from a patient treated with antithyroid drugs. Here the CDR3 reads CASSLAGRIYNEQYF. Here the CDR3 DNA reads TGTGCCAGCAGCTTAGCTGGGCGGATCTACAATGAGCAGTACTTC.